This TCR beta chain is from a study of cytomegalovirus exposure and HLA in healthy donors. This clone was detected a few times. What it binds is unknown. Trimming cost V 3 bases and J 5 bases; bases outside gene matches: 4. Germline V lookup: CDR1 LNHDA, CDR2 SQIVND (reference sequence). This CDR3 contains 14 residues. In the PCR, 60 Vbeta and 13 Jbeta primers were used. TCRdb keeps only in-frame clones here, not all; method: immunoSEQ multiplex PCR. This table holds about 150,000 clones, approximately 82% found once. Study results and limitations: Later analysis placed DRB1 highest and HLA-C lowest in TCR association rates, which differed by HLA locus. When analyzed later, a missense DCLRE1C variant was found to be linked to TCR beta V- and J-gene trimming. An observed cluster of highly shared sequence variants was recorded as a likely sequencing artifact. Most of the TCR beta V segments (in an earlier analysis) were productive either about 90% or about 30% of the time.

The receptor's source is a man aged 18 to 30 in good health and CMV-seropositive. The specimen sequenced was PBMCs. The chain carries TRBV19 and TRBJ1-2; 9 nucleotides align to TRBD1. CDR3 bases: TGTGCCAGTAGTATGGACGGGACAGGGTATGGCTACACCTTC. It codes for CASSMDGTGYGYTF.